This section outlines one T cell receptor (beta chain) sequence together with its context. What it recognizes is unknown. These data originate in a study of shared clonotypes between healthy human individuals. Study in general: Each donor's CD8 memory used one plate, CD8 naive two, each CD4 subset three.

Trimming took off 2 bases at V and 8 bases at J, with 15 bases between the two ends. In germline, CDR1 is MDHEN, CDR2 SYDVKM. CDR3 length: 14 residues. It was into CD45RA+ naive and CD45RA-negative memory subsets that the CD4+ cells were split. General study findings and limits: Several donors held about 5% of naive CD4 clonotypes in common. Generation probabilities of non-shared clonotypes were lower (relative to those shared by all four donors).

Assay used: immunoSEQ multiplex PCR; TCRdb lists only in-frame clones, some missing. Of a few million clones in the sample, approximately 96% were seen once. This sequence originates from a man between 18 and 29 years old in good health. The specimen sequenced was naive CD4+ T cells sorted from blood. Subset meaning: CD45RA+ positively selected. J is TRBJ1-2 and V is TRBV28; D is unresolved. The CDR3 loop is CASSLERAAGGYTF. The CDR3 DNA reads as TGTGCCAGCAGTTTAGAGCGGGCTGCGGGGGGCTACACCTTC.